The rows below give T cell receptor beta chains drawn from one sample of a study of T cells in Graves' hyperthyroidism and ophthalmopathy. TCRdb processed the multiplex PCR reads anew with MiXCR; each CDR3 protein has one entry. Here the sample spans fewer than 550,000 distinct CDR3 sequences, about 24% being singletons. Sequencing was done on a sample of blood. The receptor source for this set is a woman in her 30s with Graves' ophthalmopathy. The conserved cysteine and the conserved F or W are not part of the CDR3 here. The order of the fields is J gene, V gene, CDR3 protein.

TRBJ2-2	TRBV6-1	ASSEASGPVDTGELF
TRBJ2-5	TRBV2	ASRLKAGGPQETQY
TRBJ1-1	TRBV5-1	ASSLGGTGGQNTEAF
TRBJ1-5	TRBV7-2	ASSQVVSHQPQH
TRBJ1-2	TRBV14	ASSQGQGAYGYT
TRBJ2-7	TRBV7-9	ASSSSLLGAYEQY
TRBJ1-5	TRBV30	AWSPGPNQPQH
TRBJ1-5	TRBV6-5	ASSSVGPNQPQH
TRBJ2-5	TRBV6-1	ASSDQGGGQETQY
TRBJ1-2	TRBV24-1	ATSDFDRVYGYT
TRBJ1-2	TRBV6-1	ASSQEYFYGYT
TRBJ2-4	TRBV25-1	ASDESDSLAKNIQY
TRBJ1-5	TRBV12-3/TRBV12-4	ASRGTFGQPQH
TRBJ1-2	TRBV3-1	ASSQAGRQNYGYT
TRBJ2-7	TRBV7-9	ASSLDRGRRY
TRBJ1-1	TRBV12-3/TRBV12-4	ASSYLGKGMNTEAF
TRBJ1-1	TRBV6-1	ASSEEGGLNTEAF
TRBJ1-5	TRBV10-3	AISAQRTPGQPQH
TRBJ1-5	TRBV19	ASRETLRGPLNQPQH
TRBJ1-3	TRBV13	ASSLERNTIY
TRBJ1-5	TRBV18	ASSPTRNSNQPQH
TRBJ2-2	TRBV18	ASSPLPTGRSGELF
TRBJ2-7	TRBV27	ASSATQGWAYEQY
TRBJ1-5	TRBV12-3/TRBV12-4	ASSSGTRDGTQH
TRBJ2-7	TRBV7-2	ASSSGTRSGEQY
TRBJ1-2	TRBV20-1	SAQSTSGYT
TRBJ2-5	TRBV20-1	SANEGQGMETQY
TRBJ1-1	TRBV12-3/TRBV12-4	ASSRGPISEAF
TRBJ1-1	TRBV7-2	ASSYQQMGYTEAF